A selection of T cell receptor beta chains follows, all from one sample in a study of OX40 agonist ivuxolimab in advanced cancers. Sequenced by immunoSEQ multiplex PCR; TCRdb stores in-frame clones only, minus some. The data contain 50,000 to 65,000 clones, about 85% of them singletons. The sequences come from CD4+ or CD8+ T cells sorted from blood, collected in a trial of the OX40 agonist ivuxolimab. These receptors came from an adult with an advanced solid tumor such as melanoma, head and neck, liver or kidney cancer. The CDR3 runs from the conserved cysteine through the conserved F or W. Fields, in order: V gene, J gene, clone size, D gene, CDR3 DNA, CDR3 protein. A D gene is named only where the DNA matches it firmly. Not every row has a clone size; where given, it reads once, few, many or a size class.

TRBV5-8,TRBJ1-5,NA,TRBD1,TGTGCCAGCAGCTTGGAGGGGGCGCGCAATCAGCCCCAGCATTTT,CASSLEGARNQPQHF
TRBV30,TRBJ2-1,NA,NA,TGTGCCTGGGGGGACCGAATGGGGGTAAGCTCCTACAATGAGCAGTTCTTC,CAWGDRMGVSSYNEQFF
TRBV7-6,TRBJ2-2,NA,NA,TGTGCCAGCAGCTTAGCCGGGAACGGGGAGCTGTTTTTT,CASSLAGNGELFF
TRBV6-5,TRBJ1-4,NA,TRBD1,TGTGCCAGCAGTTACGTTGGGACAGGGGGCGGAAAACTGTTTTTT,CASSYVGTGGGKLFF
TRBV9,TRBJ2-3,NA,NA,TGTGCCAGCAGCTCTACCGGGACCCCCTCGACAGATACGCAGTATTTT,CASSSTGTPSTDTQYF
TRBV18,TRBJ1-6,NA,NA,TGTGCCAGCTCACCAAACAGCGATTCACCCCTCCACTTT,CASSPNSDSPLHF
TRBV6-1,TRBJ2-7,few,NA,TGTGCCAGCAGTGAACGAGACACGCAGTACTTC,CASSERDTQYF
TRBV18,TRBJ2-7,NA,NA,TGTGCCAGCTCACCACCGAGTAGGACCCGATACGAGCAGTACTTC,CASSPPSRTRYEQYF
TRBV6-1,TRBJ1-5,NA,NA,TGTGCCAGCAGTACGATGGGTAGCAATCAGCCCCAGCATTTT,CASSTMGSNQPQHF
TRBV2,TRBJ2-2,NA,NA,TGTGCCAGCAGTTCTGACGGGACCGGGGAGCTGTTTTTT,CASSSDGTGELFF
TRBV7-9,TRBJ1-2,NA,NA,TGTGCCAGCAGCCTAGAGGGAGGGTCTGGCTACACCTTC,CASSLEGGSGYTF
TRBV2,TRBJ2-5,NA,TRBD2,TGTGCCAGCATAAGTACTAGCGGGTTGACCCAGTACTTC,CASISTSGLTQYF
TRBV2,TRBJ2-2,NA,NA,TGTGCCAGCAGTGAAGGGCTGGGGAACACCGGGGAGCTGTTTTTT,CASSEGLGNTGELFF
TRBV4-1,TRBJ2-2,NA,TRBD1,TGCGCCAGCAGCCCGGGACAGGGACCCACCGGGGAGCTGTTTTTT,CASSPGQGPTGELFF
TRBV27,TRBJ2-7,NA,TRBD2,TGTGCCAGCAGTCCGGGACTAGCGAAACTCGAGCAGTACTTC,CASSPGLAKLEQYF
TRBV7-9,TRBJ2-7,NA,NA,TGTGCCAGCAGCTTACCCGCCTACGAGCAGTACTTC,CASSLPAYEQYF
TRBV20-1,TRBJ1-4,NA,NA,TGCAGTGCTATAAGTCGAGAAAAACTGTTTTTT,CSAISREKLFF
TRBV4-1,TRBJ2-6,NA,NA,TGCGCCAGCAGCCAAGTCCCCAATTCTAGGGGGGCCAACGTCCTGACTTTC,CASSQVPNSRGANVLTF
TRBV10-3,TRBJ2-7,once,TRBD1,TGTGCCATATCCGCGTGGGACAGGGGCCACTACGAGCAGTACTTC,CAISAWDRGHYEQYF
TRBV2,TRBJ2-1,few,TRBD2,TGTGCCAGCACGGGTCAGCGGGGCCTCCAAGGGGAGCAGTTCTTC,CASTGQRGLQGEQFF
TRBV19,TRBJ2-7,few,NA,TGTGCCAGTAGTACCCACGAGCAGTACTTC,CASSTHEQYF
TRBV30,TRBJ2-3,NA,NA,TGTGCCTGGAGTCGGCGGGTAAGGACTAGCACAGATACGCAGTATTTT,CAWSRRVRTSTDTQYF
TRBV9,TRBJ2-2,NA,TRBD1,TGTGCCAGCAGCGTGGGGTTGACAGGGGGTTTCACCGGGGAGCTGTTTTTT,CASSVGLTGGFTGELFF
TRBV6-1,TRBJ2-7,once,NA,TGTGCCAGCAGGACCGGGGGACAGACCTACGAGCAGTACTTC,CASRTGGQTYEQYF
TRBV19,TRBJ1-2,NA,TRBD1,TGTGCCAGTAGTACCGATAGACAGGGTGCGGGAGGCTACACCTTC,CASSTDRQGAGGYTF
TRBV29-1,TRBJ1-2,NA,TRBD1,TGCAGCGGGCGACAGGGAGACTATGGCTACACCTTC,CSGRQGDYGYTF
TRBV28,TRBJ2-1,NA,TRBD2,TGTGCCAGCAGCTCAATTAGCGGGAGAGTAGCTGAGCAGTTCTTC,CASSSISGRVAEQFF
TRBV19,TRBJ2-1,few,TRBD2,TGTGCCAGTAGTGCCGCGGGACTAGCGGGAGTACGTGAGCAGTTCTTC,CASSAAGLAGVREQFF
TRBV28,TRBJ1-1,once,NA,TGTGCCAGCAGTCTCCAGCCGGAAGGGGAAGCTTTCTTT,CASSLQPEGEAFF